The 25 T cell receptor beta chains presented below share a single source sample, sequenced in a study of cytomegalovirus exposure and HLA in healthy donors. The study ran its PCR with 60 Vbeta and 13 Jbeta primers. This table comes from immunoSEQ multiplex PCR, and its TCRdb copy is limited to in-frame clones, with some not included. The repertoire consists of tens of thousands of clones, with roughly 67% occurring once and the leading ten covering roughly a fifth. The sample comprised PBMCs. The receptors were gathered from a woman in her forties or fifties in good health and CMV-seropositive.

V gene TRBV5-1 combines with J gene TRBJ2-1; 10 bases are shared with TRBD1. Germline V gives CDR1 SGHRS, CDR2 YFSETQ. CDR3 length equals 16 residues. V lost 4 bases and J lost 4; bases outside the gene matches: 8. This chain's CDR3 is CASSRSGQGLYNEQFF. The CDR3 nucleotides read TGCGCCAGCAGCCGATCGGGACAGGGGTTATACAATGAGCAGTTCTTC.

The chain employs TRBV28 and TRBJ1-2, with D unresolved. The V end was cut by 2 bases, the J end by 0 bases, with 13 bases between. The CDR3 has 16 amino acids. Germline V lookup: CDR1 MDHEN, CDR2 SYDVKM. In DNA form, the CDR3 reads TGTGCCAGCAGTTTAGTTCTGAGCACAGCTAACTATGGCTACACCTTC. Translated: CASSLVLSTANYGYTF.

The V gene is TRBV5-1, the J gene TRBJ1-1; D unclear. Deletions cut 4 bases from V and 1 base from J, with 11 bases between. There are 14 residues in the CDR3. The V gene's germline CDR1 is SGHRS and CDR2 YFSETQ. CDR3 in amino acids: CASSHPDRNTEAFF. The DNA of the CDR3 is TGCGCCAGCAGCCACCCCGATAGGAACACTGAAGCTTTCTTT.

The V call is TRBV14, the J call TRBJ1-1; D remains ambiguous. With 2 bases removed from V and 0 bases from J, the gap between germline ends came to 7 bases. Looked up from germline, CDR1 is SGHDN and CDR2 is FVKESK. The CDR3 extends over 14 amino acids. The CDR3 here is CASSQKPMNTEAFF. The CDR3 nucleotides are TGTGCCAGCAGCCAAAAGCCGATGAACACTGAAGCTTTCTTT. The complete variable domain, with remaining parts taken from reference TRBV14 and TRBJ1-1, reads EAGVTQFPSHSVIEKGQTVTLRCDPISGHDNLYWYRRVMGKEIKFLLHFVKESKQDESGMPNNRFLAERTGGTYSTLKVQPAELEDSGVYFCASSQKPMNTEAFFGQGTRLTVV.

The chain employs TRBV6-5 and TRBJ1-1; TRBD1 might be the D (6 bases). V was cut by 3 bases and J by 10 bases, with 9 bases left in between. Germline-derived CDR1 and CDR2 are MNHEY and SVGAGI. This CDR3 contains 11 residues. This chain's CDR3 is CASSYRGGAFF. Written as DNA, the CDR3 is TGTGCCAGCAGTTATAGGGGGGGAGCTTTCTTT.

The chain has TRBV5-6 and TRBJ2-3, with D possibly TRBD2 on 6 matching bases. CDR3 length: 14 amino acids. Germline V gene sequence: CDR1 SGHDT, CDR2 YYEEEE. V dropped 4 bases and J dropped 3 bases, with 12 bases sitting between them. This CDR3 is CASSIVSGTDTQYF. The CDR3 bases are TGTGCCAGCAGCATAGTCAGCGGGACAGATACGCAGTATTTT.

The chain recombines TRBV7-9 with TRBJ1-1; maybe TRBD1 (5 bases). The CDR3 covers 17 residues. The germline V and J ends were trimmed by 4 bases and 0 bases, with 18 bases remaining between them. CDR1 and CDR2 (germline): SEHNR, FQNEAQ (reference sequence). In DNA, the CDR3 is TGTGCCAGCAGCTGGGGCCGGGGGGTACGCCTGAACACTGAAGCTTTCTTT. Its translation: CASSWGRGVRLNTEAFF.

CDR3 protein: CASKRGADYGYTF. The CDR3 DNA reads TGTGCCAGCAAAAGGGGCGCAGACTATGGCTACACCTTC. The chain combines TRBV6-6 with TRBJ1-2; D may be TRBD1 (5 bases). CDR3 length: 13 residues. With 7 bases removed from V and 3 bases from J, the gap between germline ends came to 12 bases. Germline assignment: CDR1 MNHNY and CDR2 SVGAGI (reference sequence).

V gene TRBV5-6 combines with J gene TRBJ2-7, with D possibly being TRBD1 (5 bases). Looked up from germline, CDR1 is SGHDT and CDR2 is YYEEEE. Trimming cost V 0 bases and J 5 bases, with 12 bases left between them. CDR3 size: 14 residues. DNA for the CDR3: TGTGCCAGCAGCTTGGGGGGCGACTTCGACGAGCAGTACTTC. This codes for CASSLGGDFDEQYF.

This clone showed up just a few times. The chain recombines TRBV5-1 with TRBJ1-4; 8 positions agree with TRBD1. CDR1 is SGHRS, CDR2 YFSETQ, per germline. V gave up 0 bases and J gave up 5 bases; unmatched junction bases: 0. CDR3 length: 14 amino acids. CDR3 loop: CASSLDRGNEKLFF. For the CDR3, the DNA is TGCGCCAGCAGCTTGGACAGGGGGAATGAAAAACTGTTTTTT.

The rearrangement links TRBV6-1 to TRBJ1-4, with 8 bases that match TRBD1. Germline-derived CDR1 and CDR2 are MNHNS and SASEGT. The CDR3 totals 15 residues. The ends lost 1 base at V and 7 bases at J; junction bases unmatched: 5. The CDR3 coding sequence is TGTGCCAGCAGTGAAGGGGACAGGCAAGGTGAAAAACTGTTTTTT. It yields the protein CASSEGDRQGEKLFF.

This chain joins TRBV7-3 and TRBJ2-7; a weak D match, TRBD1 (6 bases). The CDR3 extends over 14 amino acids. Germline assignment: CDR1 SGHTA and CDR2 FQGTGA. V lost 6 bases to trimming and J lost 7 bases, with 19 bases between them. This chain's CDR3 is CASSPGAGIREQYF. For the CDR3, the DNA is TGTGCCAGCAGTCCAGGGGCAGGCATCAGGGAGCAGTACTTC.

The rearrangement uses TRBV4-1 and TRBJ2-5; 9 bases are shared with TRBD1. The CDR3 spans 16 residues. Germline CDR1 and CDR2: MGHRA and YSYEKL. The V and J ends lost 4 bases and 5 bases, in that order; junction bases with no gene match: 11. The CDR3 loop reads CASSPGQGPIQETQYF. The CDR3 coding sequence is TGCGCCAGCAGCCCGGGACAGGGTCCGATCCAGGAGACCCAGTACTTC.

The rearrangement joins TRBV4-2 to TRBJ2-3, with a tentative D call TRBD1 (6 bases). Trimming removed 2 bases from V and 1 base from J, with 10 bases in between. CDR1 is LGHNA, CDR2 YNFKEQ, per germline. CDR3 length: 15 amino acids. The CDR3 DNA reads as TGTGCCAGCAGCCAAAGGGACACCCGCACAGATACGCAGTATTTT. Translated, it gives CASSQRDTRTDTQYF.

The chain is built from TRBV30 and TRBJ1-1; the D gene is possibly TRBD1 (6 bases). CDR3 size: 14 residues. V dropped 3 bases and J dropped 3 bases, with 14 bases sitting between them. Germline CDR1 reads GTSNPN; CDR2 reads SVGIG (reference sequence). CDR3 coding DNA: TGTGCCTGGAGCGCTGGCAGGGGATACACTGAAGCTTTCTTT. This translates into CAWSAGRGYTEAFF. The full variable domain, completed using reference TRBV30 and TRBJ1-1, is SQTIHQWPATLVQPVGSPLSLECTVEGTSNPNLYWYRQAAGRGLQLLFYSVGIGQISSEVPQNLSASRPQDRQFILSSKKLLLSDSGFYLCAWSAGRGYTEAFFGQGTRLTVV.

Only one count was recorded for this clone. V is TRBV4-2 and J is TRBJ1-1; 7 bases match TRBD1. V dropped 3 bases and J dropped 0; count of bases not matched to a gene: 1. Per germline, CDR1 LGHNA and CDR2 YNFKEQ. CDR3 length: 14 amino acids. DNA of the CDR3: TGTGCCAGCAGCCAGGGACAGCTGAACACTGAAGCTTTCTTT. Protein sequence: CASSQGQLNTEAFF.

The chain uses TRBV7-9 and TRBJ1-5; 9 bases match TRBD1. Germline V lookup: CDR1 SEHNR, CDR2 FQNEAQ (reference sequence). V gave up 5 bases and J gave up 7 bases; unmatched junction bases: 9. The CDR3 has 15 amino acids. This CDR3 is CASSPGQGVTQPQHF. In nucleotides, the CDR3 is TGTGCCAGCAGCCCGGGACAGGGCGTGACGCAGCCCCAGCATTTT.

The rearrangement links TRBV7-3 to TRBJ2-5, with D perhaps matching TRBD2 (6 bases). This CDR3 is 15 amino acids long. Trimming stripped 0 bases from V and 5 bases from J, with 13 bases between. CDR1 is SGHTA, CDR2 FQGTGA, per germline. The CDR3 nucleotides read TGTGCCAGCAGCTTAACTGGGGCGGGGAGGGAGACCCAGTACTTC. It yields the protein CASSLTGAGRETQYF. Together with reference TRBV7-3 and TRBJ2-5, the CDR3 gives the full variable domain: GAGVSQTPSNKVTEKGKYVELRCDPISGHTALYWYRQSLGQGPEFLIYFQGTGAADDSGLPNDRFFAVRPEGSVSTLKIQRTERGDSAVYLCASSLTGAGRETQYFGPGTRLLVL.

This chain joins TRBV2 and TRBJ2-1; 12 bases agree with TRBD2. Germline lookup yields CDR1 SNHLY and CDR2 FYNNEI. Trimming removed 4 bases from V and 8 bases from J; junction bases left unmatched: 6. This CDR3 spans 15 amino acids. CDR3 coding DNA: TGTGCCAGCAGTGGACTAGCGGGGGCCGCCCATGAGCAGTTCTTC. Translating it yields CASSGLAGAAHEQFF.

This clone was counted between two and nine times. This chain links TRBV5-1 with TRBJ1-2; 11 bases line up with TRBD1. The CDR3 consists of 15 residues. V trimming: 4 bases; J trimming: 7 bases; junction bases outside the gene matches: 9. The germline V gene encodes CDR1 SGHRS and CDR2 YFSETQ. Written as DNA, the CDR3 is TGCGCCAGCAGCCTCCTCGGACAGGGGGCCGGTGGCTACACCTTC. Amino acid sequence: CASSLLGQGAGGYTF. Full variable domain (remainder filled in from reference TRBV5-1 and TRBJ1-2): KAGVTQTPRYLIKTRGQQVTLSCSPISGHRSVSWYQQTPGQGLQFLFEYFSETQRNKGNFPGRFSGRQFSNSRSEMNVSTLELGDSALYLCASSLLGQGAGGYTFGSGTRLTVV.

This clone came up once. The chain recombines TRBV11-1 with TRBJ1-1; D remains unclear. This CDR3 region has 13 residues. V was shortened by 5 bases and J by 0 bases, with 7 bases between the two germline ends. Germline lookup yields CDR1 SGHAT and CDR2 FQDESV (reference sequence). The CDR3 is CASSLAVNTEAFF. The CDR3 DNA follows: TGTGCCAGCAGCCTTGCAGTGAACACTGAAGCTTTCTTT. Using reference TRBV11-1 and TRBJ1-1 for the parts outside the CDR3, the full variable domain is EAEVAQSPRYKITEKSQAVAFWCDPISGHATLYWYRQILGQGPELLVQFQDESVVDDSQLPKDRFSAERLKGVDSTLKIQPAELGDSAMYLCASSLAVNTEAFFGQGTRLTVV.

The chain has TRBV29-1 and TRBJ2-1, with 10 bases lining up with TRBD2. The CDR3 is made up of 15 amino acids. The ends lost 8 bases at V and 2 bases at J; junction bases unmatched: 9. Germline loops: CDR1 SQVTM, CDR2 ANQGSEA. This chain's CDR3 is CSLQPLAGAYNEQFF. The CDR3 DNA reads TGCAGCCTACAACCGCTAGCGGGGGCCTACAATGAGCAGTTCTTC.

V and J are TRBV7-2 and TRBJ1-2; 9 nucleotides match TRBD1. Per germline, CDR1 SGHTA and CDR2 FQGNSA. Germline trimming cut 5 bases from V and 0 bases from J; bases unmatched to any gene: 7. This CDR3 is 16 amino acids long. The CDR3 sequence: CASSRWGQGTNYGYTF. CDR3 DNA sequence: TGTGCCAGCAGCCGGTGGGGACAGGGCACTAACTATGGCTACACCTTC.

The chain's CDR3 is CASSPPSFRGSYEQYF. In nucleotides, the CDR3 is TGTGCCAGCAGCCCGCCTTCCTTCCGGGGCTCCTACGAGCAGTACTTC. The rearrangement uses TRBV7-9 and TRBJ2-7, with D perhaps matching TRBD2 (5 bases). Germline V CDR1 and CDR2: SEHNR, FQNEAQ (reference sequence). The CDR3 loop spans 16 amino acids. Trimming stripped 5 bases from V and 0 bases from J, with 17 bases between.

This clone was counted between two and nine times. The rearrangement uses TRBV5-4 and TRBJ1-1, with TRBD1 identical over 12 bases. The CDR3 sequence is 17 residues long. The V gene end was trimmed by 4 bases and the J gene end by 1 base; junction bases not matched to a gene: 8. Germline V gene sequence: CDR1 SGHNT, CDR2 YYREEE (reference sequence). As DNA, the CDR3 is TGTGCCAGCAGCCCGGGGACAGGGGGCGTTGGGAACACTGAAGCTTTCTTT. This sequence encodes CASSPGTGGVGNTEAFF.